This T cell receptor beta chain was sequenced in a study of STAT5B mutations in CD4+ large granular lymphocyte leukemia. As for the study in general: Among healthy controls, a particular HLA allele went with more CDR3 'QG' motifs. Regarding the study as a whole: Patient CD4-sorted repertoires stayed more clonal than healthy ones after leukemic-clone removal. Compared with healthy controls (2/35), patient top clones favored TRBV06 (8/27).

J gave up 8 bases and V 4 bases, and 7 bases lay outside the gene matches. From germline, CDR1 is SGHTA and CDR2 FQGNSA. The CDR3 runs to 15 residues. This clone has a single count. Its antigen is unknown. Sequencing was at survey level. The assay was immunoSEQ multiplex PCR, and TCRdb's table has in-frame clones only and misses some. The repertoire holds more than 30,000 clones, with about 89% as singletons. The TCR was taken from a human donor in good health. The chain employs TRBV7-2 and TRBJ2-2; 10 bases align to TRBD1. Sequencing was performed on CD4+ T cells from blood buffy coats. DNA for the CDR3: TGTGCCAGCAGCTCGCGACAGGGGGCACGGGGGGAGCTGTTTTTT. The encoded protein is CASSSRQGARGELFF.